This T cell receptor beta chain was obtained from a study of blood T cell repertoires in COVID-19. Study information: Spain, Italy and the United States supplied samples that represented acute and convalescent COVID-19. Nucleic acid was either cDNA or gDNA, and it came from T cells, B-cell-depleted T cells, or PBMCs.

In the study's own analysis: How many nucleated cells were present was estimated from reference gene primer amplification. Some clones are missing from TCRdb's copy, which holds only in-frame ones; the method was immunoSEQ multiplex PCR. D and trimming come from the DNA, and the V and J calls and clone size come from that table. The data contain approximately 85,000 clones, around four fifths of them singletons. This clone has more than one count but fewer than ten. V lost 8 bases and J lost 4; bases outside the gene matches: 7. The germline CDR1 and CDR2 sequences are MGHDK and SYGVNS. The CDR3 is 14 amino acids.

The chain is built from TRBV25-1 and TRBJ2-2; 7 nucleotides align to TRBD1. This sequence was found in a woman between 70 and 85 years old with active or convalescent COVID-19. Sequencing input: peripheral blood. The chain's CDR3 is CASGQGDFTGELFF. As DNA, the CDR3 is TGTGCCAGCGGGCAGGGGGATTTCACCGGGGAGCTGTTTTTT.